This T cell receptor beta chain was sequenced during a study of blood T cells in healthy people across ages. It was with a sample-barcoded 5' primer and a J-beta primer mix that a second PCR of roughly 7 to 12 cycles was run. TCRdb reprocessed the 5' RACE reads via MiXCR and lists one record per CDR3 protein. The data show approximately 800,000 distinct CDR3 sequences, with about 25% seen just once and approximately 3.7% held by the top ten. This CDR3 contains 16 residues. The germline V gene encodes CDR1 SEHNR and CDR2 FQNEAQ (reference sequence). The trim removed 3 bases at V and 0 bases at J, leaving 7 bases unmatched. These same data were also listed under a study on T cells of mothers and their children.

The sequence was obtained from a boy between 10 and 17 years old in good health. Material for sequencing was blood. This sequence joins TRBV7-9 and TRBJ2-5; 7 bases fit TRBD2. The CDR3 nucleotides read TGTGCCAGCAGCTTTCCCCTAGCGGCGTACCAAGAGACCCAGTACTTC. It specifies CASSFPLAAYQETQYF.